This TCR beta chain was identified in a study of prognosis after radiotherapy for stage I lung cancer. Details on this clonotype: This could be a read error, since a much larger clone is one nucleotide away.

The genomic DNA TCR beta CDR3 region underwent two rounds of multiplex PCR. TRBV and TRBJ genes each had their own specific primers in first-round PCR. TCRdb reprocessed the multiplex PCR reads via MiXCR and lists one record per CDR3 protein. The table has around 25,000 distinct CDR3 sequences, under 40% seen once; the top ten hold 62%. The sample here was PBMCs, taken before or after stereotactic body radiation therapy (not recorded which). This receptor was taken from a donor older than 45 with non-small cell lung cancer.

CDR3: CASSPYSGTDTQYF. CDR3 bases: TGTGCCAGCAGCCCATACTCCGGCACAGATACGCAGTATTTT. The chain links TRBV7-2 to TRBJ2-3, with unresolved D. The CDR3 loop spans 14 amino acids. V dropped 5 bases and J dropped 1 base, with 10 bases sitting between them. The germline gives CDR1 SGHTA, CDR2 FQGNSA.